The clone carrying this T cell receptor (beta chain) appeared a single time. The CDR3 extends over 13 amino acids. CDR1 is SNHLY and CDR2 is FYNNEI in the germline V gene. V dropped 5 bases and J dropped 5 bases, with 11 bases sitting between them. Authors' methods: Cell counts per sample came from amplifying reference gene primers. The repertoire was sequenced with immunoSEQ multiplex PCR; TCRdb's copy has only in-frame clones and lacks some. V and J calls plus clone size are reproduced from that table; the DNA served to infer D and trimming. The repertoire has around 150,000 clones, approximately 90% of them found once; the top ten carry about 4.1%. The sample is drawn from a study of blood T cell repertoires in COVID-19. Study as a whole: The analysed material was cDNA or gDNA that came from T cells, B-cell-depleted T cells, or PBMCs.

The sequence came from a woman between 35 and 50 years old with acute or convalescent COVID-19. Source material: peripheral blood. The J gene is TRBJ2-3, the V gene TRBV2; D might be TRBD2 (7 bases). The CDR3 region is CASSRGGVDTQYF. The CDR3 bases are TGTGCCAGCAGTCGAGGGGGGGTAGATACGCAGTATTTT. The complete variable domain, with remaining parts taken from reference TRBV2 and TRBJ2-3, reads EPEVTQTPSHQVTQMGQEVILRCVPISNHLYFYWYRQILGQKVEFLVSFYNNEISEKSEIFDDQFSVERPDGSNFTLKIRSTKLEDSAMYFCASSRGGVDTQYFGPGTRLTVL.